Here is one T cell receptor beta chain with its context. These data belong to a study of blood T cell repertoires in COVID-19. Across the whole study: Acute and convalescent COVID-19 specimens originated in the United States, Italy and Spain. T cells, B-cell-depleted T cells, or PBMCs supplied cDNA or gDNA.

Original processing methods: Reference gene primer amplification gave nucleated cell count estimates. The assay was immunoSEQ multiplex PCR, and TCRdb's table has in-frame clones only and misses some. V and J calls and clone size come straight from that table; D and trimming were deduced from the DNA. The data hold under 400,000 clones, with 87% observed a single time. Seattle's cohort entered during active infection and was followed longitudinally. This CDR3 has 13 amino acids. V was clipped by 5 bases and J by 5 bases, with 10 bases between them. The V call is TRBV12-3 or TRBV12-4, the J call TRBJ1-5; D gene unclear. Sequences were obtained from peripheral blood. The receptor's source is a woman aged 25 to 39 with COVID-19, enrolled during active disease. CDR3 bases: TGTGCCAGCAGTGTCGGACTCTATCAGCCCCAGCATTTT. This encodes CASSVGLYQPQHF.